The 31 T cell receptor beta chains in this list originate from one sample, sequenced in a study of vaccination and CD4 T cells after COVID-19. Treatment denoted: roughly ten-day PBMC culture with coronavirus spike peptide pools or control peptides (ViraFEST assay). The unexposed donor provided CD4+ T cells, which were taken before the COVID-19 pandemic (2011-2018). The assay that was used to sequence DNA from cultured CD4+ T cells was the Oncomine TCR Beta short-read assay. Genomic DNA extraction was carried out from cultured CD4+ T cells. TCRdb re-derived calls from the PCR reads in MiXCR, one entry per CDR3 protein. The sample includes around 10,000 distinct CDR3 sequences, 25% to 35% seen only once; the top ten take 13%. Their antigens are not known. Sequencing input: CD4+ T cells from blood, cultured in vitro. These receptor sequences come from a human donor in good health.

The chain links TRBV4-1 to TRBJ2-1; 7 bases are a match to TRBD1. J lost 5 bases, V lost 5 bases, and 6 bases had no gene match. The CDR3 has 14 amino acids. The germline V gene has CDR1 MGHRA and CDR2 YSYEKL. The CDR3 region is CASSDRTGDNEQFF. In DNA form, the CDR3 reads TGCGCCAGCAGCGACCGTACAGGGGACAATGAGCAGTTCTTC.

This chain uses TRBV6-2 or TRBV6-3 with TRBJ2-7; D is unclear. Trimming cost V 11 bases and J 2 bases, with 13 bases left between them. This CDR3 has 12 amino acids. From germline, CDR1 is MNHEY and CDR2 SVGEGT. As DNA, the CDR3 is TGTGCCTCTCAGGATAGCCCCTACGAGCAGTACTTC. Protein: CASQDSPYEQYF.

CDR3: CSASTEADYGYTF. The CDR3, as DNA: TGCAGTGCTTCTACAGAGGCAGACTATGGCTACACCTTC. J is TRBJ1-2 and V is TRBV20-1; D call uncertain. The V end was cut by 5 bases, the J end by 3 bases, with 13 bases between. Germline assignment: CDR1 DFQATT and CDR2 SNEGSKA (reference sequence). The CDR3 consists of 13 residues.

This clonotype was counted only a few times. The CDR3 loop is CSVAGQGAVGYTF. CDR3 DNA sequence: TGCAGCGTTGCGGGACAGGGGGCAGTAGGCTACACCTTC. The chain links TRBV29-1 to TRBJ1-2, with TRBD1 matching 12 bases. Germline V CDR1 and CDR2: SQVTM, ANQGSEA. Trimming at V came to 4 bases and at J to 8 bases, leaving 5 bases not matched to a gene. The CDR3 runs to 13 residues.

By share of the sample, this clonotype is medium-sized (0.01 to 0.1%). This chain links TRBV10-3 with TRBJ1-6; no reliable D call. This CDR3 contains 14 residues. From germline, CDR1 is ENHRY and CDR2 SYGVKD. V was pared by 0 bases and J by 13 bases, with 13 bases between. This CDR3 reads CAISESVGFRPLHF. Written as DNA, the CDR3 is TGTGCCATCAGTGAGTCGGTGGGGTTTAGGCCCCTCCACTTT.

The V call is TRBV6-5, the J call TRBJ2-1; TRBD2 agrees at 12 bases. The CDR3 is 17 residues long. The germline V gene has CDR1 MNHEY and CDR2 SVGAGI. J lost 7 bases, V lost 4 bases, and 11 bases had no gene match. DNA for the CDR3: TGTGCCAGCAGTTCGCGACGGACTAGCGGGAACCGGAATGAGCAGTTCTTC. This encodes CASSSRRTSGNRNEQFF.

The count of this clonotype is one. The rearrangement links TRBV12-3 or TRBV12-4 to TRBJ2-7; D gene ambiguous. This CDR3 comprises 14 residues. Trimming pared 3 bases from V and 3 bases from J, leaving 12 bases between. The CDR3 DNA reads as TGTGCCAGCAGTTTGACTGGGATGGGCTACGAGCAGTACTTC. Its protein product is CASSLTGMGYEQYF.

The genes are TRBV24-1 and TRBJ2-3, with D uncertain. This CDR3 is 16 amino acids long. Trimming removed 0 bases at V and 1 base at J, with 10 bases between. Germline V gene data show CDR1 as KGHDR and CDR2 as SFDVKD. This CDR3 reads CATSDLSVAGTDTQYF. CDR3 nucleotides: TGTGCCACCAGTGATTTGTCGGTGGCTGGCACAGATACGCAGTATTTT.

By share, this clonotype ranks as medium-sized. This sequence joins TRBV2 and TRBJ2-3; 7 nucleotides agree with TRBD1. The germline CDR1 and CDR2 sequences are SNHLY and FYNNEI. With V trimmed by 7 bases and J by 9 bases, 10 bases remained unmatched. This CDR3 spans 13 amino acids. CDR3 sequence: CASTRLQGITQYF. CDR3 sequence (DNA): TGTGCCAGCACCCGCCTACAGGGGATAACGCAGTATTTT.

This sequence joins TRBV20-1 and TRBJ2-5; 10 nucleotides agree with TRBD2. This CDR3 has 14 amino acids. The V gene end was trimmed by 5 bases and the J gene end by 6 bases; junction bases not matched to a gene: 9. Germline CDR1 is DFQATT and CDR2 is SNEGSKA (reference sequence). CDR3 sequence: CSAGLAGEQKTQYF. CDR3 DNA sequence: TGCAGTGCTGGGCTAGCGGGAGAGCAAAAGACCCAGTACTTC.

The chain joins TRBV20-1 to TRBJ2-5; D call uncertain. Between the trimmed V and J ends, which lost 6 bases and 5 bases, there was a span of 16 bases. Germline V gene lookup returns CDR1 DFQATT and CDR2 SNEGSKA (reference sequence). This CDR3 has 13 amino acids. DNA for the CDR3: TGCAGTGCGTTTGAAATTTATGGGGAGACCCAGTACTTC. Protein sequence: CSAFEIYGETQYF.

This clonotype turned up a few times. This chain uses TRBV28 with TRBJ2-1; 10 nucleotides line up with TRBD2. This CDR3 has 13 residues. Germline loops: CDR1 MDHEN, CDR2 SYDVKM. V shed 8 bases, J shed 4 bases, and the junction held 2 bases outside the gene matches. The CDR3 nucleotides are TGTGCCAGCGGGACTAGCGAGTACAATGAGCAGTTCTTC. Translated, it gives CASGTSEYNEQFF.

The rearrangement joins TRBV10-2 to TRBJ2-7; TRBD1 matches 7 bases. The germline V gene encodes CDR1 WSHSY and CDR2 SAAADI. Unmatched junction bases numbered 2, after V lost 4 bases and J lost 2 bases. CDR3 length: 13 residues. The DNA for the CDR3 is TGCGCCAGCAGTGCCGGGACAGCCTACGAGCAGTACTTC. Its translation is CASSAGTAYEQYF.

In this sample, this clonotype turned up a few times. CDR3 protein: CASSRRAGTGGRAEAFF. The DNA of the CDR3 is TGTGCCAGCAGCCGAAGGGCCGGGACAGGGGGCCGGGCTGAAGCTTTCTTT. The chain employs TRBV7-8 and TRBJ1-1, with 12 bases that match TRBD1. Looked up from germline, CDR1 is SGHVS and CDR2 is FQNEAQ. This CDR3 region has 17 residues. The V gene end was trimmed by 5 bases and the J gene end by 6 bases; junction bases not matched to a gene: 13.

This chain links TRBV11-2 with TRBJ2-7; 12 bases map to TRBD1. The CDR3 extends over 13 amino acids. V was pared by 6 bases and J by 8 bases, with 5 bases of the junction left unmatched. Germline CDR1 SGHAT, CDR2 FQNNGV. CDR3 sequence reads: CASSAGQGAKQYF. DNA for the CDR3: TGTGCCAGCAGTGCGGGACAGGGGGCCAAGCAGTACTTC.

The J gene is TRBJ1-1, the V gene TRBV9; D is possibly TRBD1 (5 bases). CDR3 length equals 13 residues. Germline CDR1 reads SGDLS; CDR2 reads YYNGEE. Trimming stripped 0 bases from V and 8 bases from J, with 11 bases between. The CDR3 protein is CASSVVAGPEAFF. CDR3 sequence (DNA): TGTGCCAGCAGCGTAGTAGCGGGGCCAGAAGCTTTCTTT.

The chain is built from TRBV7-6 and TRBJ2-1, with D uncertain. V gave up 5 bases and J gave up 4 bases, with 15 bases separating them. CDR3 size: 15 residues. Looked up from germline, CDR1 is SGHVS and CDR2 is FNYEAQ. The CDR3 DNA follows: TGTGCCAGCAGCCAGAGCCGGCAGGCGTACAATGAGCAGTTCTTC. Its protein product is CASSQSRQAYNEQFF.

The chain couples TRBV18 to TRBJ1-1, with 7 bases that match TRBD1. The J segment lost 4 bases and the V segment lost 5 bases, leaving 7 bases of the junction unmatched. CDR3 size: 14 residues. Germline CDR1 and CDR2: KGHSH and LQKENI. This chain's CDR3 is CASSFDRDGTEAFF. CDR3 nucleotide sequence: TGTGCCAGCTCATTCGACAGGGATGGCACTGAAGCTTTCTTT.

The chain couples TRBV10-3 to TRBJ2-2; perhaps TRBD1 as D (6 bases). V was pared by 6 bases and J by 4 bases, with 18 bases between. The CDR3 has 16 residues. The V gene's germline CDR1 is ENHRY and CDR2 SYGVKD. CDR3 DNA sequence: TGTGCCATCAGCAACCACAGGGTTTCGGCCACCGGGGAGCTGTTTTTT. Protein product: CAISNHRVSATGELFF.

V is TRBV20-1 and J is TRBJ1-1; maybe TRBD1 (5 bases). Trimming took off 0 bases at V and 7 bases at J, with 15 bases between the two ends. The CDR3 is 14 residues long. Germline CDR1 reads DFQATT; CDR2 reads SNEGSKA (reference sequence). CDR3 nucleotides: TGCAGTGCTAGAGATGGCAGGGTTTTTGGTGAAGCTTTCTTT. It encodes CSARDGRVFGEAFF.

The CDR3 loop reads CASSYSISVDRGLSGGTEAFF. The CDR3 DNA reads TGTGCCAGCAGTTACTCAATCAGCGTGGACAGGGGTCTTTCCGGGGGCACTGAAGCTTTCTTT. J is TRBJ1-1 and V is TRBV6-2 or TRBV6-3, with 9 positions matching TRBD1. Germline V gene data show CDR1 as MNHEY and CDR2 as SVGEGT. This CDR3 contains 21 residues. V lost 0 bases and J lost 4; bases outside the gene matches: 21.

This chain joins TRBV7-9 and TRBJ2-3; 10 bases align to TRBD1. There are 16 residues in the CDR3. V lost 4 bases, J lost 6 bases, and 10 bases stayed unmatched. Germline CDR1 reads SEHNR; CDR2 reads FQNEAQ (reference sequence). As DNA, the CDR3 is TGTGCCAGCAGCTCCCTTTGGACAGGGGGGTTGGATACGCAGTATTTT. It specifies CASSSLWTGGLDTQYF.

The rearrangement uses TRBV30 and TRBJ2-7; 7 bases are a match to TRBD2. CDR1 and CDR2 (germline): GTSNPN, SVGIG (reference sequence). Trimming cost V 0 bases and J 5 bases; bases outside gene matches: 7. This CDR3 is built from 14 residues. The CDR3 DNA reads as TGTGCCTGGAGTGTCGGCGGGAGTCGCAACGAGCAGTACTTC. Translated: CAWSVGGSRNEQYF.

The V and J genes are TRBV18 and TRBJ2-5; no clear D gene. The ends were cut back, 6 bases at V and 2 bases at J, with 7 bases in the middle. Per the germline V gene, CDR1 is KGHSH and CDR2 is LQKENI. This CDR3 spans 12 amino acids. CDR3 residues: CASSTVQETQYF. The CDR3 DNA reads TGTGCCAGCTCGACGGTACAAGAGACCCAGTACTTC.

V and J are TRBV29-1 and TRBJ1-5; 8 bases align to TRBD1. Germline V gives CDR1 SQVTM, CDR2 ANQGSEA. The CDR3 loop spans 12 amino acids. V shed 4 bases and J 6 bases; nucleotides not matched to a gene: 2. In nucleotides, the CDR3 is TGCAGCGTTGTAACAGGGGGTCAGCCCCAGCATTTT. Translated: CSVVTGGQPQHF.

The table lists this clonotype with a few counts. The rearrangement uses TRBV6-5 and TRBJ1-6, with 7 positions matching TRBD1. V lost 0 bases and J lost 3; bases outside the gene matches: 5. This CDR3 is built from 17 residues. The germline CDR1 and CDR2 sequences are MNHEY and SVGAGI. CDR3 DNA sequence: TGTGCCAGCAGTTACTCGCCAGGGGGTGACTATAATTCACCCCTCCACTTT. Translating it yields CASSYSPGGDYNSPLHF.

This chain links TRBV2 with TRBJ2-4, with 8 nucleotides matching TRBD2. The CDR3 runs to 11 residues. Trimming removed 8 bases from V and 9 bases from J; junction bases left unmatched: 3. Per germline, CDR1 SNHLY and CDR2 FYNNEI. The CDR3 protein is CASSTSGIQYF. The CDR3 DNA reads as TGTGCCAGCTCAACTAGCGGCATTCAGTACTTC.

This chain links TRBV2 with TRBJ1-3; D gene uncertain. Germline CDR1 and CDR2: SNHLY and FYNNEI. The V end lost 6 bases, the J end lost 2 bases, and 8 bases lay between the germline ends. The CDR3 has 13 residues. CDR3 sequence: CASSPGPGNTIYF. CDR3 nucleotides: TGTGCCAGCAGCCCCGGCCCTGGAAACACCATATATTTT.

The sample holds a few counts of this clonotype. The rearrangement uses TRBV6-2 or TRBV6-3 and TRBJ1-1, with TRBD1 identical over 9 bases. Germline values: CDR1 MNHEY, CDR2 SVGEGT. This CDR3 is built from 17 residues. V gave up 6 bases and J gave up 5 bases; unmatched junction bases: 16. CDR3 sequence: CASSRTTGGVGKTEAFF. For the CDR3, the DNA is TGTGCCAGCAGCCGTACTACAGGGGGCGTTGGGAAAACTGAAGCTTTCTTT.

There are a few counts of this clonotype. The chain recombines TRBV7-9 with TRBJ2-7; D possibly corresponds to TRBD2 (5 bases). Germline V lookup: CDR1 SEHNR, CDR2 FQNEAQ (reference sequence). CDR3 length equals 16 residues. With 4 bases removed from V and 7 bases from J, the gap between germline ends came to 23 bases. CDR3 bases: TGTGCCAGCAGCTCACCTACCTTAGCGCCCACTTTGGAGCAGTACTTC. Amino acids: CASSSPTLAPTLEQYF.

The rearrangement uses TRBV5-1 and TRBJ2-5; 11 nucleotides agree with TRBD2. The CDR3 consists of 15 residues. J gave up 5 bases and V 4 bases, and 7 bases lay outside the gene matches. Germline CDR1 SGHRS, CDR2 YFSETQ. The CDR3 DNA is TGCGCCAGCAGCCCTATTAGCGGGAGGGGCGAGACCCAGTACTTC. As protein: CASSPISGRGETQYF.